What follows are 8 T cell receptor beta chains derived from one specimen sequenced in a study of blood T cell repertoires in COVID-19. The table came from immunoSEQ multiplex PCR; TCRdb's copy has only in-frame clones and leaves some out. The sample carries 200,000 to 300,000 clones, about 84% recorded once. Sequencing was done on a sample of PBMCs or T cells enriched from blood (not recorded which). The receptor source for this set is a woman in her forties or fifties who had recovered from COVID-19.

This chain connects TRBV20-1 to TRBJ2-3, with 8 nucleotides matching TRBD1. Trimming removed 6 bases from V and 11 bases from J; junction bases left unmatched: 7. The CDR3 loop spans 11 amino acids. Per germline, CDR1 DFQATT and CDR2 SNEGSKA (reference sequence). DNA for the CDR3: TGCAGTGCGGGGACAGGTGGCGGGCAGTATTTT. It specifies CSAGTGGGQYF.

This rearrangement joins TRBV5-1 to TRBJ2-7, with TRBD2 identical over 13 bases. J was trimmed by 4 bases and V by 2 bases; bases with no gene match: 3. The CDR3 length is 15 residues. Germline V lookup: CDR1 SGHRS, CDR2 YFSETQ. DNA for the CDR3: TGCGCCAGCAGCTTTACTAGCGGGGGGGCTTACGAGCAGTACTTC. It is translated as CASSFTSGGAYEQYF.

The V and J genes are TRBV28 and TRBJ2-7; 9 nucleotides line up with TRBD1. The CDR3 sequence is 14 residues long. Looked up from germline, CDR1 is MDHEN and CDR2 is SYDVKM. The V gene end was trimmed by 3 bases and the J gene end by 3 bases; junction bases not matched to a gene: 3. The CDR3, as DNA: TGTGCCAGCAGTTTCACGGGACAGGGCTACGAGCAGTACTTC. It encodes CASSFTGQGYEQYF.

V usage is TRBV7-9 and J usage is TRBJ2-3, with a tentative D call TRBD2 (6 bases). This CDR3 spans 14 amino acids. V shed 5 bases and J shed 10 bases, with 19 bases lying between them. Germline CDR1 is SEHNR and CDR2 is FQNEAQ (reference sequence). CDR3 region: CASSLNLRETAQYF. CDR3 DNA sequence: TGTGCCAGCAGCCTGAACCTCCGGGAGACAGCGCAGTATTTT.

This clone has only one observation. The chain employs TRBV4-1 and TRBJ2-4; 13 nucleotides line up with TRBD2. V shed 0 bases, J shed 6 bases, and the junction held 8 bases outside the gene matches. This CDR3 contains 18 residues. Germline V CDR1 and CDR2: MGHRA, YSYEKL. CDR3 in DNA: TGCGCCAGCAGCCAAGATCCCCGACTAGCGGGAGGACGAAACATTCAGTACTTC. As protein: CASSQDPRLAGGRNIQYF.

CDR3 protein: CASSLIGTGDNSPLHF. CDR3 bases: TGTGCCAGCAGTTTAATCGGGACAGGTGATAATTCACCCCTCCACTTT. The chain links TRBV28 to TRBJ1-6; 8 bases are a match to TRBD1. Germline loops: CDR1 MDHEN, CDR2 SYDVKM. The J segment lost 5 bases and the V segment lost 2 bases, leaving 5 bases of the junction unmatched. The CDR3 is made up of 16 amino acids.

The chain uses TRBV30 and TRBJ1-2; TRBD1 is a possible D gene (6 bases). Trimming cost V 1 base and J 5 bases, with 11 bases left between them. Germline V lookup: CDR1 GTSNPN, CDR2 SVGIG (reference sequence). This CDR3 comprises 13 residues. CDR3 nucleotides: TGTGCCTGGAGTGCCCTAGGGGGTTATGGCTACACCTTC. Amino acids: CAWSALGGYGYTF.

The chain employs TRBV19 and TRBJ1-4, with 7 bases fitting TRBD1. The junction had 8 bases not matched to a gene; V was cut back by 5 bases and J by 5 bases. This CDR3 contains 15 residues. CDR1 is LNHDA and CDR2 is SQIVND in the germline V gene (reference sequence). CDR3 coding DNA: TGTGCCAGTAGTCCTCGACAGGGATTAAATGAAAAACTGTTTTTT. As protein: CASSPRQGLNEKLFF.